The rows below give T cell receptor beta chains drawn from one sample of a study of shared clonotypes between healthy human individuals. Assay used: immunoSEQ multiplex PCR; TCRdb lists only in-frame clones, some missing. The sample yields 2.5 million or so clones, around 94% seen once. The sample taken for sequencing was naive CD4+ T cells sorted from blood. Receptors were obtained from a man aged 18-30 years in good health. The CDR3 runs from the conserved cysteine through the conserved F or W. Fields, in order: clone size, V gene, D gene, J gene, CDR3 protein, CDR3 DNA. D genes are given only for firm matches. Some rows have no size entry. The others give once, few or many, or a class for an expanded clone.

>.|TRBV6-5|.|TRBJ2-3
CASSYSRLPTDTQYF
TGTGCCAGCAGTTACTCCCGGCTGCCCACAGATACGCAGTATTTT
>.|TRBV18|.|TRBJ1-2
CASSPLPGRDNYGYTF
TGTGCCAGCTCACCCCTTCCAGGGCGGGACAACTATGGCTACACCTTC
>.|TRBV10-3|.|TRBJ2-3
CAIMGPDTQYF
TGTGCCATCATGGGGCCGGATACGCAGTATTTT
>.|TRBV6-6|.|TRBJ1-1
CASSYSNTGTEAFF
TGTGCCAGCAGTTACTCGAACACGGGGACTGAAGCTTTCTTT
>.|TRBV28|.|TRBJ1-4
CASSQRQATNEKLFF
TGTGCCAGCAGTCAGCGACAGGCAACTAATGAAAAACTGTTTTTT
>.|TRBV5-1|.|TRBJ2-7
CASSLADQGRGEQYF
TGCGCCAGCAGCTTGGCGGATCAGGGGAGAGGGGAGCAGTACTTC
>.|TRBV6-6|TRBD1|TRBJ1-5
CASNPGQGNQPQHF
TGTGCCAGCAACCCCGGACAGGGGAATCAGCCCCAGCATTTT
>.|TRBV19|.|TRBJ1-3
CAVGGAGARNTIYF
TGTGCCGTTGGGGGAGCAGGGGCGCGTAACACCATATATTTT
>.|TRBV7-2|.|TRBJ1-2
CASSLRALGYTF
TGTGCCAGCAGCCTTCGGGCCCTTGGCTACACCTTC
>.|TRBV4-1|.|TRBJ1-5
CASSQEALDRPQHF
TGCGCCAGCAGCCAAGAGGCTTTAGACCGGCCCCAGCATTTT
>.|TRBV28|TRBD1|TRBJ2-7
CASSSGSRGRGLYEQYF
TGTGCCAGCAGTTCCGGTAGTAGGGGCAGGGGGCTCTACGAGCAGTACTTC
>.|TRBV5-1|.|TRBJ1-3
CASSLTQSSGNTIYF
TGCGCCAGCAGCTTGACCCAGAGCTCTGGAAACACCATATATTTT
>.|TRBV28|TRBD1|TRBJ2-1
CASSPRDRGLDEQFF
TGTGCCAGCAGTCCCCGGGACAGGGGGCTAGATGAGCAGTTCTTC
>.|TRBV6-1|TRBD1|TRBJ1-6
CASSASGTVDSPLHF
TGTGCCAGCAGCGCCTCCGGGACAGTTGATTCACCCCTCCACTTT
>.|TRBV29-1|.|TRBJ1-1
CSVTRVGNTEAFF
TGCAGCGTCACCAGGGTGGGAAACACTGAAGCTTTCTTT
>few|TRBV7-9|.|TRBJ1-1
CASSQQGGSEAFF
TGTGCCAGCAGCCAACAGGGTGGATCTGAAGCTTTCTTT
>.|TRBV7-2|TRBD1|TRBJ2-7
CASSYRDRSHEQYF
TGTGCCAGCAGCTACCGGGACAGATCCCACGAGCAGTACTTC
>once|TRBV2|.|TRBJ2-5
CASSSENQETQYF
TGTGCCAGCAGTTCGGAAAATCAAGAGACCCAGTACTTC
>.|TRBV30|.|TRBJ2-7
CAWSRDTLSYEQYF
TGTGCCTGGAGTAGGGACACTCTCTCCTACGAGCAGTACTTC
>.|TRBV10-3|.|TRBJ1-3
CAITPGQDSGNTIYF
TGTGCCATCACCCCGGGACAAGACTCGGGAAACACCATATATTTT
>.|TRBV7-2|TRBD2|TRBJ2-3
CASSLKAGGPLPDTQYF
TGTGCCAGCAGCTTAAAAGCGGGGGGGCCCCTCCCAGATACGCAGTATTTT
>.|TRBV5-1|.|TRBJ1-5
CASSLDGDLSQPQHF
TGCGCCAGCAGCTTGGACGGGGACTTATCTCAGCCCCAGCATTTT
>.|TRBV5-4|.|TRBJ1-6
CASSLAVRGSYNSPLHF
TGTGCCAGCAGCTTGGCGGTAAGGGGCTCCTATAATTCACCCCTCCACTTT
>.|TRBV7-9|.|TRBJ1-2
CASSSSGASGGYTF
TGTGCCAGCAGTTCCTCGGGGGCCTCGGGTGGCTACACCTTC
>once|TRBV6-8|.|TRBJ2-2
CASSHQGTGELFF
TGTGCCAGCAGTCACCAGGGAACCGGGGAGCTGTTTTTT
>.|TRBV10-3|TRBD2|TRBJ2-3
CAISIPGLANTDTQYF
TGTGCCATCAGTATTCCGGGACTAGCTAACACAGATACGCAGTATTTT
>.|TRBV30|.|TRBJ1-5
CAWSKETGFGQPQHF
TGTGCCTGGAGTAAGGAAACAGGGTTTGGTCAGCCCCAGCATTTT
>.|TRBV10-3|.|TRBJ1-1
CAISGGKGIEAFF
TGTGCCATCAGTGGGGGGAAGGGGATAGAAGCTTTCTTT
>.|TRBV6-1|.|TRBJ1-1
CASSDFVGWTEAFF
TGTGCCAGCAGTGATTTTGTAGGCTGGACTGAAGCTTTCTTT
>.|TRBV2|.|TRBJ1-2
CASSEALSGTYGYTF
TGTGCCAGCAGTGAAGCGCTTTCAGGGACCTATGGCTACACCTTC
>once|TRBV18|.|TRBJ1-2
CASSPPRADSFYGYTF
TGTGCCAGCTCACCGCCGAGGGCCGACTCCTTCTATGGCTACACCTTC
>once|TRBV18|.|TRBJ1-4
CASSPPSVLANEKLFF
TGTGCCAGCTCACCACCTTCCGTTTTGGCTAATGAAAAACTGTTTTTT
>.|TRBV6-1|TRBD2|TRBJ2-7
CASSEIRGLAGGGEQYF
TGTGCCAGCAGTGAGATTCGGGGTCTAGCGGGGGGCGGCGAGCAGTACTTC
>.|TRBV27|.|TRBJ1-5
CASSLGTSNQPQHF
TGTGCCAGCAGTTTGGGGACGAGCAATCAGCCCCAGCATTTT
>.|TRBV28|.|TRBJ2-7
CASTPNTQASREQYF
TGTGCCAGCACCCCAAACACGCAGGCGTCTCGGGAGCAGTACTTC
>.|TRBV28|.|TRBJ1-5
CASISGTTNQPQHF
TGTGCCAGCATCTCCGGGACAACAAACCAGCCCCAGCATTTT
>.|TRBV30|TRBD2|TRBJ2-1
CAWTGPGGPFNEQFF
TGTGCCTGGACTGGGCCGGGAGGGCCTTTCAATGAGCAGTTCTTC
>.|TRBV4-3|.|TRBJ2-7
CASSQEVRHEQYF
TGCGCCAGCAGCCAAGAGGTCCGGCACGAGCAGTACTTC
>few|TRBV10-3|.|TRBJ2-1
CAISDGYNEQFF
TGTGCCATCAGCGACGGGTACAATGAGCAGTTCTTC
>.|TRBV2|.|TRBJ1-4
CASSREEKLFF
TGTGCCAGCAGCCGAGAGGAAAAACTGTTTTTT
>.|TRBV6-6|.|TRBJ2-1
CASSFGLGAYNEQFF
TGTGCCAGCAGTTTTGGTTTGGGGGCCTACAATGAGCAGTTCTTC
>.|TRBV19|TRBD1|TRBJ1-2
CASRPPDRVFYGYTF
TGTGCCAGTAGGCCGCCGGACAGGGTCTTCTATGGCTACACCTTC
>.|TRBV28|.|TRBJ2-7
CASSFQGGTPSYEQYF
TGTGCCAGCAGTTTTCAAGGCGGGACGCCCTCCTACGAGCAGTACTTC
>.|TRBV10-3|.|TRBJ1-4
CAISEGRGSEKLFF
TGTGCCATCAGTGAGGGAAGAGGGTCTGAAAAACTGTTTTTT
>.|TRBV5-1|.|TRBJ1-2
CASNGGGSHYGYTF
TGCGCCAGCAACGGAGGTGGGAGCCACTATGGCTACACCTTC
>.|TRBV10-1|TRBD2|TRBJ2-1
CASSGLAGGGDEQFF
TGCGCCAGCAGTGGGCTAGCGGGAGGAGGGGATGAGCAGTTCTTC
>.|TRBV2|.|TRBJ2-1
CASSEGFMANEQFF
TGTGCCAGCAGTGAGGGATTTATGGCCAATGAGCAGTTCTTC
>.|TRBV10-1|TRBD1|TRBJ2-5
CASSDSRTGRKTQYF
TGCGCCAGCAGTGACTCCCGGACAGGGCGAAAGACCCAGTACTTC
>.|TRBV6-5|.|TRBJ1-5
CASSPTGLEDQPQHF
TGTGCCAGCAGTCCCACAGGGCTGGAAGATCAGCCCCAGCATTTT
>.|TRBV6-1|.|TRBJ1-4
CASSEAFGWQGRVNEKLFF
TGTGCCAGCAGTGAAGCGTTTGGATGGCAGGGCCGAGTTAATGAAAAACTGTTTTTT
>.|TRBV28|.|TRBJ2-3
CASSPSGSRTDTQYF
TGTGCCAGCAGCCCCAGCGGGTCCCGCACAGATACGCAGTATTTT
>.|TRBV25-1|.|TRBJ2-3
CASSEFGGRTDTQYF
TGTGCCAGCAGTGAATTCGGGGGCCGCACAGATACGCAGTATTTT
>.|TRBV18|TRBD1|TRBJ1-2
CASSPSTGALYGYTF
TGTGCCAGCTCACCATCGACAGGGGCCCTCTATGGCTACACCTTC
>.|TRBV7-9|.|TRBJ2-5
CASSLDRVRETQYF
TGTGCCAGCAGCTTAGACAGGGTTCGGGAGACCCAGTACTTC
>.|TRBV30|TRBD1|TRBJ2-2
CAWSDKAGGRTGELFF
TGTGCCTGGAGCGATAAAGCAGGGGGCCGGACCGGGGAGCTGTTTTTT
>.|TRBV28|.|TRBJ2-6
CASSIGGSGANVLTF
TGTGCCAGCAGTATAGGGGGCTCTGGGGCCAACGTCCTGACTTTC
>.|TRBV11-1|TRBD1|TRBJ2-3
CASSLGGSDRGLNTQYF
TGTGCCAGCAGCTTAGGCGGAAGTGACAGGGGGCTAAATACGCAGTATTTT
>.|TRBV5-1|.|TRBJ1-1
CASSLAPGADTEAFF
TGCGCCAGCAGCTTGGCTCCGGGCGCGGACACTGAAGCTTTCTTT
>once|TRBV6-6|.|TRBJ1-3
CASSAQGNTIYF
TGTGCCAGCAGCGCTCAGGGAAACACCATATATTTT